The TCR beta chain described here comes from a study of identical twins. Regarding the study as a whole: Conclusions were drawn cross-sectionally by statistical analysis, without following the same donors. The authors noted that invariant MAIT and iNKT cells could partly confound zero-insertion analyses.

This clonotype has ten or more counts. No antigen is known for it. A universal primer site arose from template switching, and cDNA bore unique molecular identifiers. MiXCR, applied by TCRdb to the 5' RACE reads, yields one record per CDR3 protein. The sample has some 270,000 distinct CDR3 sequences, about 9% seen once. Germline lookup yields CDR1 SGDLS and CDR2 YYNGEE. The ends lost 0 bases at V and 5 bases at J; junction bases unmatched: 12. This CDR3 region has 18 residues. These data also featured in a second study, about yellow fever vaccine responses in identical twins.

The origin of this receptor is a woman in her late teens or twenties in good health. This chain connects TRBV9 to TRBJ2-1; 9 bases match TRBD1. Sequencing was performed on CD8+ T cells sorted from blood. This CDR3 reads CASSVGRTRGQGDNEQFF. The CDR3 DNA reads as TGTGCCAGCAGCGTAGGGCGGACAAGGGGACAGGGTGACAATGAGCAGTTCTTC.